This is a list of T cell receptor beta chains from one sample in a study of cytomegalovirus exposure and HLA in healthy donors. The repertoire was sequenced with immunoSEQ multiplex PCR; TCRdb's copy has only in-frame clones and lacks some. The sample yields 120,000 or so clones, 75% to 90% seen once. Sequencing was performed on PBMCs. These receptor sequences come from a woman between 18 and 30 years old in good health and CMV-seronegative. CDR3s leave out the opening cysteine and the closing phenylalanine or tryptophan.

CDR3aa: ASSYEGRSNQPQH; v_gene: TRBV27
CDR3aa: ASSFIRDKGYGYT; v_gene: TRBV28
CDR3aa: ASGGSNQPQH; v_gene: TRBV6-6
CDR3aa: ASSGRDSRWNGYT; v_gene: TRBV13
CDR3aa: ASQEWIVGHTGELF; v_gene: TRBV6-4
CDR3aa: ASSVTKNTEAF; v_gene: TRBV5-1
CDR3aa: ASSSTTSGPTYEQY; v_gene: TRBV6-6
CDR3aa: ASSVRVNTEAF; v_gene: TRBV9
CDR3aa: ASTRLDTTTDTQY; v_gene: TRBV9
CDR3aa: ASGGTGGDQPQH; v_gene: TRBV2
CDR3aa: AWRGTGQAF; v_gene: TRBV30
CDR3aa: ASSATGIHEQY; v_gene: TRBV9
CDR3aa: ASSQNGKYRDSNQPQH; v_gene: TRBV16
CDR3aa: ASSQDVGLAGGEQF; v_gene: TRBV4-3
CDR3aa: ASSRPGQVPNTEAF; v_gene: TRBV19
CDR3aa: ATTGESRNIQY; v_gene: TRBV9
CDR3aa: ATSRDRETGELF; v_gene: TRBV15
CDR3aa: ASSPNARGTDTQY; v_gene: TRBV2
CDR3aa: SVGTRQNTEAF; v_gene: TRBV29-1
CDR3aa: ASSLRHSGANVLT; v_gene: TRBV7-7
CDR3aa: ASSGHLAGAVGAGELF; v_gene: TRBV2
CDR3aa: SVGVGSYEQY; v_gene: TRBV29-1
CDR3aa: ASTRQGARGYT; v_gene: TRBV28
CDR3aa: ASRPQTGSSGANVLT; v_gene: TRBV28
CDR3aa: ASRTGLVRDSYEQY; v_gene: TRBV28
CDR3aa: ASSFQGAGEKLF; v_gene: TRBV27
CDR3aa: ASSLVRQETQY; v_gene: TRBV5-5
CDR3aa: ASSSGLAYEQY; v_gene: TRBV7-2
CDR3aa: AWRLHSYNEQF; v_gene: TRBV30
CDR3aa: ASSATSGRPTNTGELF; v_gene: TRBV19
CDR3aa: SADGQGTDTQY; v_gene: TRBV29-1
CDR3aa: ASSSPQGAGEQY; v_gene: TRBV7-9
CDR3aa: AWSEGLGVTDTQY; v_gene: TRBV30
CDR3aa: ASSLGGLSSYNSPLH; v_gene: TRBV5-1
CDR3aa: ASSSSRGYGYT; v_gene: TRBV27
CDR3aa: ASSIGRANEQF; v_gene: TRBV19
CDR3aa: ASSFSGAGTRHEQF; v_gene: TRBV27
CDR3aa: ASRGTGDQETQY; v_gene: TRBV2
CDR3aa: AWSRGLAGNTGELF; v_gene: TRBV30
CDR3aa: ASSLMSSYNSPLH; v_gene: TRBV7-9
CDR3aa: ASTAQGFFYGQY; v_gene: TRBV28
CDR3aa: ASSLLAGGRDNEQF; v_gene: TRBV5-1
CDR3aa: ATSRDPLASRSGNTIY; v_gene: TRBV15
CDR3aa: ASSLARVTDTQY; v_gene: TRBV2
CDR3aa: ASTMQGTGNTIY; v_gene: TRBV6-1
CDR3aa: ASGLGQGNGYT; v_gene: TRBV5-1
CDR3aa: ASSRDRLGGDTQY; v_gene: TRBV4-2
CDR3aa: SVTEQNSYEQY; v_gene: TRBV29-1
CDR3aa: ASSPGGVYT; v_gene: TRBV18
CDR3aa: ASSPRRSNQPQH; v_gene: TRBV7-8
CDR3aa: ASGLRTDTQY; v_gene: TRBV6-5
CDR3aa: ASSPPTQRQTQY; v_gene: TRBV18
CDR3aa: ASSNQGESQPQH; v_gene: TRBV19
CDR3aa: ASSHPLGQNTIY; v_gene: TRBV4-1